This TCR beta chain was sequenced during a study of T cell repertoires in cytomegalovirus infection. Background on the study: Public TCR beta signatures provided an indication of both CMV infection and a matching HLA type. Overall study findings and caveats: Identification of carriers of CMV plus the relevant HLA was achieved through cumulative public TCR beta family frequency. HLA-C-restricted CMV clonotypes gave the most frequent clonotype in two of eight donors.

This clonotype was found a few times. Its antigen is unknown. TCRdb re-called the reads with MiXCR, one entry per CDR3 protein. The sample holds roughly 320,000 distinct CDR3 sequences, more than 8% seen once. There are 11 residues in the CDR3. Germline V gene lookup returns CDR1 SGHDN and CDR2 FVKESK. The V end was cut by 2 bases, the J end by 9 bases, with 5 bases between. This chain uses TRBV14 with TRBJ2-1; D is unresolved. The TCR sequence derives from a human donor in good health (CMV status not recorded). Some clones in this sample may be carry-over from other donors' samples. Sequenced: PBMCs. The CDR3 loop reads CASSQYSEQFF. CDR3 nucleotides: TGTGCCAGCAGCCAATATTCTGAGCAGTTCTTC.